A selection of T cell receptor beta chains follows, all from one sample in a study of cytotoxic CD8 clonotypes in ibrutinib-treated CLL. Clones were read by immunoSEQ multiplex PCR, and TCRdb kept only the in-frame ones, dropping some. The sample holds about 35,000 clones; around 53% are singletons and the top ten take 18%. Specimen: PBMCs, collected before ibrutinib treatment. The receptors come from a human donor with chronic lymphocytic leukemia. CDR3s include the opening cysteine and the closing phenylalanine or tryptophan. D genes are given only for firm matches. A clone size is listed for some rows: how often the clone was seen (once, few, many), or a class if it is expanded.

d_call: -
clone_size: few
j_call: TRBJ1-5
v_call: TRBV6-6
cdr3_aa: CASSYPDTRNQPQHF
cdr3_nt: TGTGCCAGCAGTTACCCGGACACCCGCAATCAGCCCCAGCATTTT

d_call: -
clone_size: -
j_call: TRBJ1-5
v_call: TRBV27
cdr3_aa: CASSHGRINQPQHF
cdr3_nt: TGTGCCAGCAGCCACGGGAGGATCAATCAGCCCCAGCATTTT

d_call: -
clone_size: -
j_call: TRBJ1-2
v_call: TRBV5-1
cdr3_aa: CASSLAWGDYGYTF
cdr3_nt: TGCGCCAGCAGCTTGGCCTGGGGTGACTATGGCTACACCTTC

d_call: TRBD1
clone_size: few
j_call: TRBJ2-7
v_call: TRBV5-6
cdr3_aa: CASSTDRNSYEQYF
cdr3_nt: TGTGCCAGCAGCACGGACAGGAACTCCTACGAGCAGTACTTC

d_call: TRBD2
clone_size: -
j_call: TRBJ2-5
v_call: TRBV11-2
cdr3_aa: CASSLGVAGDQETQYF
cdr3_nt: TGTGCCAGCAGCTTAGGGGTAGCGGGGGACCAAGAGACCCAGTACTTC

d_call: -
clone_size: once
j_call: TRBJ1-1
v_call: TRBV29-1
cdr3_aa: CSVTTDMNTEAFF
cdr3_nt: TGCAGCGTTACGACAGACATGAACACTGAAGCTTTCTTT

d_call: TRBD1
clone_size: -
j_call: TRBJ1-6
v_call: TRBV5-1
cdr3_aa: CASSFGTGVSFSPLHF
cdr3_nt: TGCGCCAGCAGCTTCGGGACAGGGGTCTCTTTTTCACCCCTCCACTTT

d_call: -
clone_size: few
j_call: TRBJ1-2
v_call: TRBV7-2
cdr3_aa: CASSLDISNYGYTF
cdr3_nt: TGTGCCAGCAGCTTGGACATCTCTAACTATGGCTACACCTTC

d_call: -
clone_size: once
j_call: TRBJ2-3
v_call: TRBV27
cdr3_aa: CASRRRSTDTQYF
cdr3_nt: TGTGCCAGCAGGAGACGAAGCACAGATACGCAGTATTTT

d_call: -
clone_size: -
j_call: TRBJ2-1
v_call: TRBV6-5
cdr3_aa: CASSYPAGAMIF
cdr3_nt: TGTGCCAGCAGTTACCCTGCGGGGGCAATGATCTTC

d_call: TRBD2
clone_size: -
j_call: TRBJ2-1
v_call: TRBV9
cdr3_aa: CASSTERGGPDEQFF
cdr3_nt: TGTGCCAGCAGCACCGAGCGGGGGGGCCCCGATGAGCAGTTCTTC

d_call: -
clone_size: few
j_call: TRBJ2-3
v_call: TRBV19
cdr3_aa: CASSGEDTQYF
cdr3_nt: TGTGCCAGTAGTGGAGAAGATACGCAGTATTTT

d_call: TRBD2
clone_size: -
j_call: TRBJ2-1
v_call: TRBV30
cdr3_aa: CAGSRGSGRYNEQFF
cdr3_nt: TGTGCCGGCTCCCGAGGGAGCGGGAGATACAATGAGCAGTTCTTC

d_call: -
clone_size: few
j_call: TRBJ1-1
v_call: TRBV7-9
cdr3_aa: CASSLGTHTEAFF
cdr3_nt: TGTGCCAGCAGCTTAGGGACACACACTGAAGCTTTCTTT

d_call: TRBD1
clone_size: -
j_call: TRBJ2-2
v_call: TRBV28
cdr3_aa: CASSLWQGDTGELFF
cdr3_nt: TGTGCCAGCAGTTTATGGCAGGGGGACACCGGGGAGCTGTTTTTT

d_call: -
clone_size: few
j_call: TRBJ1-6
v_call: TRBV7-3
cdr3_aa: CASSLGGAGSPLHF
cdr3_nt: TGTGCCAGCAGCTTGGGGGGCGCCGGCTCACCCCTCCACTTT

d_call: TRBD2
clone_size: few
j_call: TRBJ2-6
v_call: TRBV7-3
cdr3_aa: CASSLGYGTSGGFPSGANVLTF
cdr3_nt: TGTGCCAGCAGCTTAGGCTACGGGACTAGCGGGGGGTTCCCCTCTGGGGCCAACGTCCTGACTTTC

d_call: -
clone_size: -
j_call: TRBJ2-5
v_call: TRBV5-1
cdr3_aa: CASSQQTADQETQYF
cdr3_nt: TGCGCCAGCAGCCAGCAGACGGCGGATCAAGAGACCCAGTACTTC

d_call: TRBD2
clone_size: few
j_call: TRBJ2-3
v_call: TRBV7-3
cdr3_aa: CASSQAGASTDTQYF
cdr3_nt: TGTGCCAGCAGCCAAGCGGGGGCTAGCACAGATACGCAGTATTTT

d_call: -
clone_size: -
j_call: TRBJ1-2
v_call: TRBV28
cdr3_aa: CAAWGHNYGYTF
cdr3_nt: TGTGCCGCCTGGGGGCACAACTATGGCTACACCTTC

d_call: -
clone_size: once
j_call: TRBJ1-5
v_call: TRBV10-3
cdr3_aa: CAISDQTFPSSNQPQHF
cdr3_nt: TGTGCCATCAGTGACCAGACATTCCCCTCGAGCAATCAGCCCCAGCATTTT

d_call: -
clone_size: once
j_call: TRBJ2-3
v_call: TRBV29-1
cdr3_aa: CSVAGIPTQYF
cdr3_nt: TGCAGCGTTGCCGGCATACCAACGCAGTATTTT

d_call: -
clone_size: few
j_call: TRBJ1-2
v_call: TRBV4-1
cdr3_aa: CASSQGQGDPSGGYTF
cdr3_nt: TGCGCCAGCAGCCAAGGCCAGGGTGATCCGTCCGGTGGCTACACCTTC

d_call: -
clone_size: few
j_call: TRBJ2-5
v_call: TRBV7-7
cdr3_aa: CASSLSQGTGEETQYF
cdr3_nt: TGTGCTAGCAGCTTGTCACAGGGGACGGGGGAAGAGACCCAGTACTTC

d_call: TRBD1
clone_size: -
j_call: TRBJ2-7
v_call: TRBV19
cdr3_aa: CASSFDRGPYEQYF
cdr3_nt: TGTGCCAGTAGCTTCGACAGGGGCCCCTACGAGCAGTACTTC

d_call: -
clone_size: once
j_call: TRBJ1-5
v_call: TRBV6-1
cdr3_aa: CGAAQPQHF
cdr3_nt: TGTGGGGCGGCTCAGCCCCAGCATTTT

d_call: TRBD2
clone_size: -
j_call: TRBJ2-7
v_call: TRBV18
cdr3_aa: CASSPGGSKDYEQYF
cdr3_nt: TGTGCCAGCTCCCCGGGAGGATCTAAAGACTACGAGCAGTACTTC

d_call: -
clone_size: few
j_call: TRBJ2-3
v_call: TRBV4-2
cdr3_aa: CASSQVRGTQYF
cdr3_nt: TGTGCCAGCAGCCAAGTCAGGGGTACGCAGTATTTT

d_call: -
clone_size: -
j_call: TRBJ2-5
v_call: TRBV5-5
cdr3_aa: CASSPSTTNSLQETQYF
cdr3_nt: TGTGCCAGCAGCCCTTCAACAACCAACAGTTTACAAGAGACCCAGTACTTC

d_call: TRBD1
clone_size: -
j_call: TRBJ2-7
v_call: TRBV27
cdr3_aa: CASRIQGAYEQYF
cdr3_nt: TGTGCCAGCAGGATCCAGGGGGCGTACGAGCAGTACTTC

d_call: -
clone_size: -
j_call: TRBJ1-3
v_call: TRBV5-1
cdr3_aa: CASSPERPPNSGNTIYF
cdr3_nt: TGCGCCAGCAGCCCAGAGAGGCCCCCCAACTCTGGAAACACCATATATTTT